The table lists the clone carrying this T cell receptor (beta chain) with a few counts. Its cognate antigen is unknown. Library construction for TCR beta used iRepertoire HTBI primers and Arm-PCR of CDR3 regions. The authors' processing: Throughout the samples, researchers identified 62 TRBV and 14 TRBJ segments. TCRdb reprocessed the multiplex PCR reads via MiXCR and lists one record per CDR3 protein. In this record, the V and J calls reflect TCRdb's handling and not the investigators' own analysis. The profile shows 320,000 or so distinct CDR3 sequences, about 20% of them singletons. These data belong to a study of regulatory T cells in long-lasting Graves disease. Study overall: New Graves' disease cases had less than 3 months of antithyroid drugs.

Findings of the study overall: Persistent patients shared 2,741 public clonotypes among themselves. Newly diagnosed patients shared fewer, at roughly 900.

Stated time point: newly diagnosed GD, antithyroid drugs for less than 3 months. The TCR library used RNA extracted from PBMCs. V lost 0 bases and J lost 6, with 10 bases in between. Per the germline V gene, CDR1 is KGHSH and CDR2 is LQKENI. The CDR3 runs to 14 residues. The TCR comes from a female donor with Graves disease. The specimen was peripheral blood mononuclear cells (PBMCs), collected at new diagnosis, from a patient treated with antithyroid drugs. The chain links TRBV18 to TRBJ2-3; D gene uncertain. The CDR3 region is CASSPPGPHDTQYF. For the CDR3, the DNA is TGTGCCAGCTCACCACCAGGACCCCACGATACGCAGTATTTT.